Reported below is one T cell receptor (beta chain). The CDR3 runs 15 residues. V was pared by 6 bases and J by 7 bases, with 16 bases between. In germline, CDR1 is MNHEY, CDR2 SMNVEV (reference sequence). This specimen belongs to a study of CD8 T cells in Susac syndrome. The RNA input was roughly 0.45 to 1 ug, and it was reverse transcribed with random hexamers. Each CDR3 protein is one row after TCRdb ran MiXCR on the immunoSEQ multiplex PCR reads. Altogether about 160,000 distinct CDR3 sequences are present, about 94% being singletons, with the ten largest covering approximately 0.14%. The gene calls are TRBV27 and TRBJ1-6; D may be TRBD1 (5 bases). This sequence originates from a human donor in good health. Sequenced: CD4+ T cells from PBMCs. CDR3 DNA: TGTGCCAGCAGGACTTTCCAAGGGACGAATTCACCCCTCCACTTT. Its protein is CASRTFQGTNSPLHF.